These 5 T cell receptor beta chains share one sample of origin, sequenced in a study of T cells in localized non-small cell lung cancer. Measured with immunoSEQ multiplex PCR; TCRdb has only the in-frame clones, and not every one. Found here are approximately 41,000 clones, almost 90% of them singletons; the top ten hold more than 2%. Sequences were derived from peripheral blood, sampled before any cancer treatment. All receptors come from a female donor over 55 with stage I squamous cell lung carcinoma.

This clone has a handful of counts. V gene TRBV13 combines with J gene TRBJ2-5, with D perhaps matching TRBD1 or TRBD2 (5 bases each). The V gene lost 3 bases and the J gene lost 1 base, with 15 bases spanning the gap. CDR3 length: 16 amino acids. Germline V gene sequence: CDR1 PRHDT, CDR2 FYEKMQ (reference sequence). The CDR3 bases are TGTGCCAGCAGCTTCAAAATCTCGGGGCTCCAAGAGACCCAGTACTTC. This codes for CASSFKISGLQETQYF. Supplemented by reference TRBV13 and TRBJ2-5, the full variable domain reads AAGVIQSPRHLIKEKRETATLKCYPIPRHDTVYWYQQGPGQDPQFLISFYEKMQSDKGSIPDRFSAQQFSDYHSELNMSSLELGDSALYFCASSFKISGLQETQYFGPGTRLLVL.

The J gene is TRBJ2-1, the V gene TRBV9; D not certain. Germline V gene lookup returns CDR1 SGDLS and CDR2 YYNGEE. V dropped 0 bases and J dropped 0 bases, with 7 bases sitting between them. The length of the CDR3 is 15 residues. CDR3 nucleotide sequence: TGTGCCAGCAGCGTAGGCCAAAGCTCCTACAATGAGCAGTTCTTC. Translation: CASSVGQSSYNEQFF.

This clone was recorded a few times. The chain uses TRBV7-9 and TRBJ2-1; D may match TRBD1 or TRBD2 (5 bases each). The V and J ends lost 5 bases and 7 bases respectively, with 15 bases between them. This CDR3 spans 14 amino acids. The germline CDR1 and CDR2 sequences are SEHNR and FQNEAQ (reference sequence). In DNA form, the CDR3 reads TGTGCCAGCAGCGACATAGGGGAGTTTAATGAGCAGTTCTTC. Residues: CASSDIGEFNEQFF.

The chain employs TRBV6-1 and TRBJ2-7, with unresolved D. Germline V gene data show CDR1 as MNHNS and CDR2 as SASEGT. V dropped 4 bases and J dropped 3 bases, with 13 bases sitting between them. CDR3 length: 14 amino acids. CDR3 residues: CASSGGTSSYEQYF. In nucleotides, the CDR3 is TGTGCCAGCAGTGGCGGTACGTCCAGCTACGAGCAGTACTTC.

This CDR3 reads CASSLTGTALQETQYF. The CDR3 bases are TGTGCCAGCAGCTTAACCGGGACAGCGCTACAAGAGACCCAGTACTTC. The rearrangement uses TRBV7-3 and TRBJ2-5, with TRBD1 matching over 7 bases. Germline V gene data show CDR1 as SGHTA and CDR2 as FQGTGA. This CDR3 has 16 amino acids. V lost 0 bases to trimming and J lost 2 bases; unmatched junction nucleotides: 6.